What follows are 27 T cell receptor beta chains derived from one specimen sequenced in a study of neurological immune-mediated disorders. MiXCR was run by TCRdb on the 5' RACE reads, yielding one entry per CDR3 protein. The data contain more than 45,000 distinct CDR3 sequences, 2% to 3% of them singletons. Sample: PBMCs. The source is a man aged 50-59 years with multiple sclerosis.

This clonotype was detected many times. The chain employs TRBV9 and TRBJ1-3; TRBD1 matches at 9 bases. The J segment lost 5 bases and the V segment lost 0 bases, leaving 3 bases of the junction unmatched. Germline V gene data show CDR1 as SGDLS and CDR2 as YYNGEE. The CDR3 is made up of 15 amino acids. This CDR3 is CASSVEGQGRNTIYF. The CDR3, as DNA: TGTGCCAGCAGCGTAGAGGGACAGGGACGAAACACCATATATTTT. The full variable domain, in which reference TRBV9 and TRBJ1-3 provide the parts outside the CDR3, is DSGVTQTPKHLITATGQRVTLRCSPRSGDLSVYWYQQSLDQGLQFLIQYYNGEERAKGNILERFSAQQFPDLHSELNLSSLELGDSALYFCASSVEGQGRNTIYFGEGSWLTVV.

This chain links TRBV7-8 with TRBJ2-5; a possible D gene is TRBD1 (6 bases). Germline CDR1 SGHVS, CDR2 FQNEAQ. The CDR3 totals 14 residues. V was shortened by 5 bases and J by 1 base, with 11 bases between the two germline ends. CDR3 protein: CASSAGQSQETQYF. For the CDR3, the DNA is TGTGCCAGCAGCGCAGGACAGAGCCAAGAGACCCAGTACTTC.

This clonotype was counted many times. The chain is built from TRBV5-1 and TRBJ2-3; D not resolved. CDR3 size: 14 residues. CDR1 and CDR2 (germline): SGHRS, YFSETQ. Trimming pared 0 bases from V and 2 bases from J, leaving 7 bases between. The CDR3 loop reads CASSLVSVTDTQYF. CDR3 DNA sequence: TGCGCCAGCAGCTTGGTTTCAGTCACAGATACGCAGTATTTT.

This clonotype was counted at least ten times. The rearrangement links TRBV28 to TRBJ1-5, with TRBD1 matching 8 bases. CDR3 size: 19 residues. V trimming: 5 bases; J trimming: 0 bases; junction bases outside the gene matches: 15. In germline, CDR1 is MDHEN, CDR2 SYDVKM. CDR3 nucleotide sequence: TGTGCCAGCAGTCCCTTTCGCACAGGGGGTTTGAGTAGCAATCAGCCCCAGCATTTT. It yields the protein CASSPFRTGGLSSNQPQHF.

This clonotype was counted at least ten times. The gene calls are TRBV29-1 and TRBJ2-7; the match to TRBD2 covers 7 bases. CDR1 is SQVTM and CDR2 is ANQGSEA in the germline V gene. There are 12 residues in the CDR3. The trim removed 7 bases at V and 2 bases at J, leaving 5 bases unmatched. The CDR3, as DNA: TGCAGCGCCGGGACTAACCCCTACGAGCAGTACTTC. Amino acids: CSAGTNPYEQYF.

This clonotype has at least ten counts. The rearrangement links TRBV5-1 to TRBJ2-5, with 12 bases lining up with TRBD2. After removal of 4 bases from V and 4 bases from J, the junction contained 5 bases not matched to a gene. CDR3 length: 15 amino acids. CDR1 SGHRS and CDR2 YFSETQ come from the germline V gene. The CDR3 region is CASSPTSGGPETQYF. Here the CDR3 DNA reads TGCGCCAGCAGCCCGACTAGCGGGGGACCAGAGACCCAGTACTTC.

This clonotype was counted between two and nine times. This chain connects TRBV14 to TRBJ1-3; no reliable D call. With 4 bases removed from V and 3 bases from J, the gap between germline ends came to 1 base. The germline CDR1 and CDR2 sequences are SGHDN and FVKESK. This CDR3 is built from 11 residues. The CDR3 bases are TGTGCCAGCAGCCGTGGAAACACCATATATTTT. Translated: CASSRGNTIYF.

This clonotype showed up many times. CDR3 amino acids: CATSSSGGAWTDTQYF. The DNA of the CDR3 is TGTGCCACCAGCAGTAGCGGGGGGGCCTGGACAGATACGCAGTATTTT. The chain employs TRBV15 and TRBJ2-3; 11 positions match TRBD2. Germline V gene data show CDR1 as LNHNV and CDR2 as YYDKDF (reference sequence). CDR3 length equals 16 residues. V gave up 3 bases and J gave up 3 bases; unmatched junction bases: 5. Based on the CDR3 plus reference TRBV15 and TRBJ2-3, the full variable domain is DAMVIQNPRYQVTQFGKPVTLSCSQTLNHNVMYWYQQKSSQAPKLLFHYYDKDFNNEADTPDNFQSRRPNTSFCFLDIRSPGLGDTAMYLCATSSSGGAWTDTQYFGPGTRLTVL.

This clonotype occurred many times. V and J are TRBV12-3 or TRBV12-4 and TRBJ1-6, with D possibly TRBD1 on 5 matching bases. The CDR3 length is 13 residues. The V end was cut by 7 bases, the J end by 5 bases, with 9 bases between. CDR3 sequence: CASKPGHNSPLHF. The CDR3 DNA reads as TGTGCCAGCAAGCCGGGGCATAATTCACCCCTCCACTTT.

This clonotype was recorded many times. This chain links TRBV7-7 with TRBJ2-7; D not certain. Germline V CDR1 and CDR2: SSHAT, FNYEAQ (reference sequence). V was trimmed by 1 base and J by 6 bases, leaving 13 bases between them. The CDR3 is 14 residues long. In DNA form, the CDR3 reads TGTGCCAGCAGCTTAGGAGTAACCCAGTCCGAGCAGTACTTC. It yields the protein CASSLGVTQSEQYF.

This clonotype was detected ten times or more. The chain recombines TRBV6-5 with TRBJ2-1; maybe TRBD1 (6 bases). The CDR3 is 14 residues long. The germline V gene encodes CDR1 MNHEY and CDR2 SVGAGI. The germline V and J ends were trimmed by 7 bases and 5 bases, with 15 bases remaining between them. The CDR3 sequence is CASKNRAGHNEQFF. The CDR3 DNA follows: TGTGCCAGCAAGAACAGGGCTGGGCACAATGAGCAGTTCTTC.

In this sample, this clonotype turned up many times. The J gene is TRBJ2-7, the V gene TRBV20-1; the D is unclear. CDR3 length equals 16 residues. The V and J ends lost 0 bases and 0 bases respectively, with 15 bases between them. Germline V lookup: CDR1 DFQATT, CDR2 SNEGSKA (reference sequence). CDR3 sequence (DNA): TGCAGTGCTAGAGATTTTATAGCATCTAACTCCTACGAGCAGTACTTC. Protein: CSARDFIASNSYEQYF.

Ten or more counts support this clonotype. A read error is possible here, since a much larger clone lies one base away. Because it lacks the conserved phenylalanine or tryptophan at the end, this CDR3 is likely a read error. V gene TRBV29-1 combines with J gene TRBJ1-6; TRBD1 might be the D (6 bases). Trimming left V 7 bases short and J 11 bases short, with 15 bases between. CDR1 SQVTM and CDR2 ANQGSEA come from the germline V gene. This CDR3 has 12 residues. CDR3 coding DNA: TGCAGCGCCAAAACAGGGCGTACACCCCTCCACTGT. It is translated as CSAKTGRTPLHC.

This clonotype was observed at least ten times. The rearrangement links TRBV4-1 to TRBJ2-1; D remains unclear. Trimming shortened V by 1 base and J by 11 bases, and 9 bases separated the two germline ends. The germline CDR1 and CDR2 sequences are MGHRA and YSYEKL. The CDR3 length is 12 residues. As DNA, the CDR3 is TGCGCCAGCAGCCAAGTCCGGTCGAAGCAGTTCTTC. Its protein product is CASSQVRSKQFF.

This clonotype was counted many times. The chain recombines TRBV4-3 with TRBJ1-4, with D perhaps TRBD1 (6 bases). This CDR3 is built from 15 residues. Trimming took 2 bases from V and 5 from J, leaving 12 bases between them. CDR1 and CDR2 (germline): LGHNA, YSLEER. The CDR3 nucleotides are TGCGCCAGCAGCCAATCAACTGGACAGAATGAAAAACTGTTTTTT. This encodes CASSQSTGQNEKLFF.

The sample holds many counts of this clonotype. This rearrangement joins TRBV27 to TRBJ1-1; weak D call: TRBD1 (5 bases). CDR1 is MNHEY and CDR2 is SMNVEV in the germline V gene (reference sequence). V dropped 5 bases and J dropped 3 bases, with 10 bases sitting between them. The CDR3 sequence is 13 residues long. CDR3 DNA: TGTGCCAGCAGTCCAACAGGCGACACTGAAGCTTTCTTT. This gives the protein CASSPTGDTEAFF.

This clonotype occurred many times. The rearrangement joins TRBV6-5 to TRBJ1-2; D is possibly TRBD1 (6 bases). CDR3 length equals 16 residues. CDR1 and CDR2 (germline): MNHEY, SVGAGI. With 2 bases removed from V and 4 bases from J, the gap between germline ends came to 17 bases. CDR3 region: CASSYAQVGGGYGYTF. Written as DNA, the CDR3 is TGTGCCAGCAGTTACGCCCAGGTCGGGGGCGGCTATGGCTACACCTTC.

This clonotype was recorded at least ten times. The chain couples TRBV20-1 to TRBJ2-1; 11 bases match TRBD2. After removal of 5 bases from V and 4 bases from J, the junction contained 7 bases not matched to a gene. The CDR3 is 15 amino acids. Germline V gives CDR1 DFQATT, CDR2 SNEGSKA (reference sequence). The CDR3 DNA follows: TGCAGTGCTGAAGATCTAGCGGGGGGTTACAATGAGCAGTTCTTC. It encodes CSAEDLAGGYNEQFF.

This clonotype is labeled medium-sized. The genes are TRBV6-5 and TRBJ2-2, with D uncertain. With 4 bases removed from V and 5 bases from J, the gap between germline ends came to 8 bases. Germline CDR1 reads MNHEY; CDR2 reads SVGAGI. CDR3 length: 13 amino acids. DNA for the CDR3: TGTGCCAGCAGTTTCATGGGAACCGGGGAGCTGTTTTTT. Translating it yields CASSFMGTGELFF.

This clonotype came up many times. The DNA of the CDR3 is TGTGCCAGCAGCCCCCACGGACAGGGGGGTTACAATGAGCAGTTCTTC. Translated, it gives CASSPHGQGGYNEQFF. V is TRBV7-2 and J is TRBJ2-1, with 10 bases identical to TRBD1. The J segment lost 4 bases and the V segment lost 5 bases, leaving 8 bases of the junction unmatched. The CDR3 contains 16 residues. Germline-derived CDR1 and CDR2 are SGHTA and FQGNSA.

This clonotype was picked up many times. This chain joins TRBV10-3 and TRBJ2-2; TRBD1 aligns across 7 bases. Per the germline V gene, CDR1 is ENHRY and CDR2 is SYGVKD. The CDR3 runs 18 residues. J lost 1 base, V lost 4 bases, and 12 bases had no gene match. CDR3 in amino acids: CAISAAVTGDENTGELFF. The DNA of the CDR3 is TGTGCCATCAGTGCAGCCGTTACAGGGGATGAGAACACCGGGGAGCTGTTTTTT.

This clonotype was seen repeatedly, ten times or more. This chain links TRBV4-2 with TRBJ1-5, with D unclear. CDR3 length: 15 residues. Trimming stripped 0 bases from V and 5 bases from J, with 11 bases between. Germline CDR1 reads LGHNA; CDR2 reads YNFKEQ. The CDR3 region has the DNA TGTGCCAGCAGCCAAGATTCTGGGCTTGATCAGCCCCAGCATTTT. Amino acid sequence: CASSQDSGLDQPQHF.

In this sample, this clonotype turned up many times. Here the CDR3 reads CAWRAGTERSPLHF. The DNA of the CDR3 is TGTGCCTGGAGGGCCGGGACAGAGAGATCACCCCTCCACTTT. This chain joins TRBV30 and TRBJ1-6, with 7 positions matching TRBD1. The trim removed 3 bases at V and 10 bases at J, leaving 9 bases unmatched. The germline CDR1 and CDR2 sequences are GTSNPN and SVGIG (reference sequence). This CDR3 has 14 amino acids.

This clonotype is labeled as medium-sized (0.01 to 0.1%). For the CDR3, the DNA is TGTGCCAGCAATGGGCCCGGTGGGGCCCAGCATTTT. Translation: CASNGPGGAQHF. The genes are TRBV12-3 or TRBV12-4 and TRBJ1-5, with D unclear. The CDR3 consists of 12 residues. Between the trimmed V and J ends, which lost 7 bases and 11 bases, there was a span of 15 bases.

This clonotype was observed at least ten times. This chain links TRBV5-5 with TRBJ2-4, with a possible D match to TRBD1 (6 bases). CDR1 and CDR2 from the germline V gene are SGHKS and YYEKEE (reference sequence). The CDR3 totals 17 residues. Trimming removed 0 bases from V and 1 base from J, with 14 bases in between. This CDR3 reads CASSLVQGPSAKNIQYF. The CDR3 coding sequence is TGTGCCAGCAGCTTGGTACAGGGCCCGAGCGCCAAAAACATTCAGTACTTC.

This clonotype appeared many times. The J gene is TRBJ1-2, the V gene TRBV5-1; D uncertain. This CDR3 comprises 14 residues. V lost 1 base to trimming and J lost 5 bases, with 12 bases between them. Germline V gene sequence: CDR1 SGHRS, CDR2 YFSETQ. CDR3 nucleotides: TGCGCCAGCAGCTTGACGGCCCAGGTTTATGGCTACACCTTC. It translates to CASSLTAQVYGYTF.

This clonotype came up many times. This sequence joins TRBV20-1 and TRBJ2-7, with D uncertain. Germline V lookup: CDR1 DFQATT, CDR2 SNEGSKA (reference sequence). The V gene lost 5 bases and the J gene lost 2 bases, with 7 bases spanning the gap. The CDR3 is made up of 11 amino acids. Written as DNA, the CDR3 is TGCAGTGCTCCATTCCCCTACGAGCAGTACTTC. This gives the protein CSAPFPYEQYF.